Listed below are T cell receptor beta chains from one sample, sequenced in a study of blood T cell repertoires in COVID-19. The repertoire was sequenced with immunoSEQ multiplex PCR; TCRdb's copy has only in-frame clones and lacks some. The profile covers tens of thousands of clones, with about 92% appearing a single time and roughly 0.35% taken by the ten largest. The sequenced sample consisted of peripheral blood. The receptors were gathered from a man between 50 and 59 years old with COVID-19, enrolled during active disease. Both conserved end residues are part of each CDR3. Fields, in order: D gene, V gene, J gene, clone size, CDR3 protein, CDR3 DNA. A D gene is named only where the DNA matches it firmly. Part of the rows lack a size; the others show once, few, many or a class for expanded clones.

NA	TRBV5-4	TRBJ2-7	few	CASSLALDSRYEQYF	TGTGCCAGCAGCTTGGCCCTAGATAGTCGCTACGAGCAGTACTTC
TRBD1	TRBV6-5	TRBJ1-1	NA	CASSRQGMNTEAFF	TGTGCCAGCAGTCGACAGGGGATGAACACTGAAGCTTTCTTT
TRBD1	TRBV4-1	TRBJ1-4	NA	CASSQLRGRLPNEKLFF	TGCGCCAGCAGCCAACTCAGGGGGCGGTTGCCTAATGAAAAACTGTTTTTT
TRBD1	TRBV27	TRBJ2-7	NA	CASSNRGIHEQYF	TGTGCCAGCAGTAACAGGGGGATCCACGAGCAGTACTTC
TRBD1	TRBV7-2	TRBJ2-3	NA	CASSLAGTGGWDTQYF	TGTGCCAGCAGCTTAGCCGGGACAGGGGGGTGGGATACGCAGTATTTT
NA	TRBV6-5	TRBJ1-5	once	CASGQGIRQPQHF	TGTGCCAGCGGGCAGGGGATACGACAGCCCCAGCATTTT
TRBD1	TRBV19	TRBJ2-5	NA	CASSRDREETQYF	TGTGCCAGTAGCCGGGACAGGGAAGAGACCCAGTACTTC
TRBD2	TRBV4-1	TRBJ2-1	NA	CASSPREGLYNEQFF	TGCGCCAGCAGCCCCCGGGAGGGCTTATACAATGAGCAGTTCTTC
TRBD1	TRBV7-6	TRBJ2-6	NA	CASSGQGSSGANVLTF	TGTGCCAGCAGCGGACAGGGGAGCTCTGGGGCCAACGTCCTGACTTTC
TRBD1	TRBV6-6	TRBJ1-2	NA	CASSLRGQEDYGYTF	TGTGCCAGCAGCCTACGGGGACAGGAGGACTATGGCTACACCTTC
TRBD2	TRBV4-2	TRBJ2-3	NA	CASSQDLAGGETDTQYF	TGTGCCAGCAGCCAGGACTTAGCGGGCGGGGAGACAGATACGCAGTATTTT
TRBD2	TRBV27	TRBJ2-1	NA	CASSERLAGGGEQFF	TGTGCCAGCAGTGAACGACTAGCGGGAGGAGGTGAGCAGTTCTTC
TRBD2	TRBV27	TRBJ2-5	NA	CAPYVLGGGQETQYF	TGTGCCCCCTACGTTCTCGGCGGGGGCCAAGAGACCCAGTACTTC
TRBD1	TRBV7-2	TRBJ2-7	NA	CASSFRDRGSYEQYF	TGTGCCAGCAGCTTCCGGGACAGGGGTTCCTACGAGCAGTACTTC
TRBD1	TRBV7-2	TRBJ2-5	NA	CASSDRGGQQTQYF	TGTGCCAGCAGCGACAGGGGGGGACAACAGACCCAGTACTTC
TRBD1	TRBV30	TRBJ1-1	NA	CAWSATGGMNTEAFF	TGTGCCTGGAGTGCTACAGGGGGGATGAACACTGAAGCTTTCTTT
NA	TRBV2	TRBJ2-1	NA	CASSELGWGDEQFF	TGTGCCAGCAGTGAACTAGGGTGGGGGGATGAGCAGTTCTTC
TRBD1	TRBV6-5	TRBJ1-1	NA	CASSRQGNTEAFF	TGTGCCAGCAGTCGACAGGGGAACACTGAAGCTTTCTTT
NA	TRBV3-1/TRBV3-2	TRBJ1-1	NA	CASSQWAIQANTEAFF	TGTGCCAGCAGCCAATGGGCCATACAGGCGAACACTGAAGCTTTCTTT
NA	TRBV23-1	TRBJ2-5	NA	CASSHVYPVTDVRTQYF	TGCGCCAGCAGTCACGTATACCCGGTAACAGATGTTCGGACCCAGTACTTC
TRBD1	TRBV24-1	TRBJ2-1	once	CATSDSGQGASDEQFF	TGTGCCACCAGTGATTCTGGACAGGGGGCCTCAGATGAGCAGTTCTTC
NA	TRBV28	TRBJ1-1	NA	CASIQGTIRNTEAFF	TGTGCCAGTATACAGGGAACGATCAGGAACACTGAAGCTTTCTTT
TRBD1	TRBV14	TRBJ2-1	NA	CASSFSPGTGEGGQFF	TGTGCCAGCAGCTTCTCGCCGGGGACAGGGGAAGGGGGGCAGTTCTTC
TRBD1	TRBV6-5	TRBJ2-3	NA	CASSSAFGQGADTQYF	TGTGCCAGCAGTTCCGCCTTTGGACAGGGGGCAGATACGCAGTATTTT
TRBD2	TRBV28	TRBJ2-2	NA	CASSSGLAGGSGELLF	TGTGCCAGCAGTTCCGGACTAGCGGGAGGGTCCGGGGAGCTGCTTTTT
NA	TRBV10-3	TRBJ1-2	few	CAISEWAAANYGYTF	TGTGCCATCAGTGAGTGGGCAGCCGCTAACTATGGCTACACCTTC
TRBD1	TRBV25-1	TRBJ2-7	once	CASSGQGQETYEQYF	TGTGCCAGCAGCGGCCAGGGACAGGAGACCTACGAGCAGTACTTC
TRBD1	TRBV6-5	TRBJ1-5	few	CASSSLGQGGNQPQHF	TGTGCCAGCAGTTCCCTCGGACAGGGCGGCAATCAGCCCCAGCATTTT
NA	TRBV12-5	TRBJ1-1	NA	CASGNQGTNTEAFF	TGTGCTAGTGGGAACCAGGGAACGAACACTGAAGCTTTCTTT
TRBD1	TRBV20-1	TRBJ2-7	NA	CSASLTGGINEQYF	TGCAGTGCTAGTTTGACAGGGGGCATCAACGAGCAGTACTTC